Many counts were recorded for the clone carrying this T cell receptor beta chain. Antigen: not known. Stated time point: blood at routine non-recurrence follow-up after resection. Whole RNA from tumor, nontumor lung or frozen PBMC was sequenced unsorted. These data belong to a study of spatial heterogeneity in lung cancer. Overall study: The donors, approximately 66 patients with untreated early-stage non-small cell lung cancer, provided the samples. Any follow-up PBMC samples that were available went on to be sequenced, and the median time to follow-up was roughly two years after resection. Study observations and caveats: Expanded tumor TCRs that were ubiquitous appeared in blood more at resection than follow-up.

On each TCR cDNA molecule, a unique molecular identifier was present. TCRdb fed the 5' RACE reads into MiXCR, producing one record per CDR3 protein. Of under 30,000 distinct CDR3 sequences listed, roughly 6% are singletons. V gave up 4 bases and J gave up 1 base, with 7 bases separating them. This CDR3 contains 13 residues. Germline loops: CDR1 SGHDN, CDR2 FVKESK. The source of this sequence is a male donor with early-stage non-small cell lung cancer. The rearrangement joins TRBV14 to TRBJ1-1, with D unclear. The sequencing here drew on PBMCs, taken at follow-up. CDR3 nucleotide sequence: TGTGCCAGCAGCCGGATGGGGAACACTGAAGCTTTCTTT. This sequence encodes CASSRMGNTEAFF.